A selection of T cell receptor beta chains follows, all from one sample in a study of T cells in Graves' hyperthyroidism and ophthalmopathy. MiXCR, run by TCRdb on the multiplex PCR reads, gives a single entry per CDR3 protein. The table has fewer than 300,000 distinct CDR3 sequences, less than 30% seen once; the top ten hold about 30%. The specimen was blood. These receptors originate from a man between 40 and 49 years old with Graves' hyperthyroidism that later progressed to Graves' ophthalmopathy. Both conserved end residues are part of each CDR3. D genes are given only for firm matches. Clone size appears in some rows only: once, few, many, or a class for an expanded clone.

cdr3_aa: CASSLDHPIGIKGTSGQETQYF
cdr3_nt: TGTGCCAGCAGCTTAGACCACCCCATTGGGATTAAAGGGACTAGCGGACAAGAGACCCAGTACTTC
d_call: TRBD2
v_call: TRBV11-2
j_call: TRBJ2-5
clone_size: many

cdr3_aa: CASSGGRGNTEAFF
cdr3_nt: TGTGCCAGCAGCGGCGGGAGGGGGAACACTGAAGCTTTCTTT
d_call: .
v_call: TRBV9
j_call: TRBJ1-1
clone_size: many

cdr3_aa: CASSFASLGVQGDEQYF
cdr3_nt: TGTGCCAGCAGCTTCGCTTCATTGGGGGTGCAGGGGGACGAGCAGTACTTC
d_call: TRBD1
v_call: TRBV11-1
j_call: TRBJ2-7
clone_size: .

cdr3_aa: CASSFREDTEAFF
cdr3_nt: TGTGCCAGCAGTTTCAGGGAGGACACTGAAGCTTTCTTT
d_call: .
v_call: TRBV27
j_call: TRBJ1-1
clone_size: many

cdr3_aa: CASNEGRWNTEAFF
cdr3_nt: TGCGCCAGCAACGAAGGACGCTGGAACACTGAAGCTTTCTTT
d_call: .
v_call: TRBV10-2
j_call: TRBJ1-1
clone_size: .

cdr3_aa: CASISWRLAGTYEQYF
cdr3_nt: TGTGCCAGCATCTCTTGGCGACTAGCGGGAACGTACGAGCAGTACTTC
d_call: TRBD2
v_call: TRBV6-5
j_call: TRBJ2-7
clone_size: many

cdr3_aa: CASSPLRGGSNYGYTF
cdr3_nt: TGCGCCAGCAGTCCCCTGCGGGGGGGATCTAACTATGGCTACACCTTC
d_call: .
v_call: TRBV5-1
j_call: TRBJ1-2
clone_size: many

cdr3_aa: CSAQGRANYGYTF
cdr3_nt: TGCAGTGCACAGGGGCGAGCTAACTATGGCTACACCTTC
d_call: TRBD1
v_call: TRBV20-1
j_call: TRBJ1-2
clone_size: .

cdr3_aa: CASRERWRGLEGYTF
cdr3_nt: TGTGCCAGCAGGGAACGATGGAGGGGGCTGGAGGGCTACACCTTC
d_call: TRBD1
v_call: TRBV6-1
j_call: TRBJ1-2
clone_size: many

cdr3_aa: CASRFGVLGYEQYF
cdr3_nt: TGTGCCAGCAGATTCGGCGTCCTAGGCTACGAGCAGTACTTC
d_call: .
v_call: TRBV27
j_call: TRBJ2-7
clone_size: many

cdr3_aa: CASARGGTVSGGYTF
cdr3_nt: TGTGCCAGCGCCCGGGGGGGGACAGTGAGTGGAGGCTACACCTTC
d_call: TRBD1
v_call: TRBV27
j_call: TRBJ1-2
clone_size: many